One and the same sample provided the 2 T cell receptor beta chains below, sequenced in a study of cytomegalovirus exposure and HLA in healthy donors. PCR used 60 Vbeta primers and 13 Jbeta primers. Libraries were prepared by immunoSEQ multiplex PCR; TCRdb keeps only in-frame clonotypes and omits some of them. The top ten clones hold roughly 4.4% of a sample with roughly 80,000 clones, 65% to 85% of them seen once. Sequenced input: PBMCs. Receptors were obtained from a man between 60 and 75 years old in good health and CMV-seropositive.

The chain uses TRBV6-6 and TRBJ1-5, with 8 positions matching TRBD1. CDR1 and CDR2 (germline): MNHNY, SVGAGI (reference sequence). The CDR3 extends over 15 amino acids. The ends lost 6 bases at V and 1 base at J; junction bases unmatched: 5. CDR3 DNA sequence: TGTGCCAGCAGGAGTCAGGGGGCGAGCAATCAGCCCCAGCATTTT. It encodes CASRSQGASNQPQHF.

The rearrangement uses TRBV9 and TRBJ2-1; tentatively, D is TRBD2 (5 bases). With 2 bases removed from V and 0 bases from J, the gap between germline ends came to 12 bases. The CDR3 loop spans 16 amino acids. Looked up from germline, CDR1 is SGDLS and CDR2 is YYNGEE. CDR3 coding DNA: TGTGCCAGCAGCGTCGATGGGAGTTACTCCTACAATGAGCAGTTCTTC. Its protein product is CASSVDGSYSYNEQFF.